Listed below are T cell receptor beta chains from one sample, sequenced in a study of regulatory T cells in long-lasting Graves disease. TCRdb fed the multiplex PCR reads into MiXCR, producing one record per CDR3 protein. The sample yields fewer than 550,000 distinct CDR3 sequences, more than 15% seen once. The sample was also linked to a second study, of T cells in Graves' hyperthyroidism and ophthalmopathy.

Sequencing was performed on peripheral blood mononuclear cells (PBMCs), taken at new diagnosis, from a patient treated with antithyroid drugs. These receptor sequences come from a woman aged 35-65 years with Graves disease. Both conserved end residues are trimmed from each CDR3. Each record gives: V gene, CDR3 protein.

>TRBV14
ASSPVNRGLNTEAF
>TRBV2
ATGTGILTDTQY
>TRBV29-1
SARKGVNEQF
>TRBV10-2
ASKKLGSPLH
>TRBV7-9
ASSFPSATYGYT
>TRBV12-3/TRBV12-4
ASSLSARINEKLF
>TRBV12-3/TRBV12-4
ASSWGAGGYT
>TRBV6-2/TRBV6-3
ASSYLPGQSTDTQY
>TRBV6-5
ASSYLETGVGSPLH
>TRBV9
ASSVGFGAEAF
>TRBV7-9
ASSPSGTYEAF